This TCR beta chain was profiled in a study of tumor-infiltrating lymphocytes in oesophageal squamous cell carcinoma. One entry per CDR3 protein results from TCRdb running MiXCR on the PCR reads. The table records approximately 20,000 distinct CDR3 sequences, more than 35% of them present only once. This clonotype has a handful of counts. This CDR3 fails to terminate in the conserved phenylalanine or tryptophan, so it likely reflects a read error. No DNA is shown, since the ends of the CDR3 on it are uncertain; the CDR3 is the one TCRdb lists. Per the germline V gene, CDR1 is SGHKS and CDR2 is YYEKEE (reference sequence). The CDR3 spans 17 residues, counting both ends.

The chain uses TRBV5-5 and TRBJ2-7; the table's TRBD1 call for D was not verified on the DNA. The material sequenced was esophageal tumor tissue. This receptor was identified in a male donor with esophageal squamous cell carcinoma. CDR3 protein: CASSLVRGQNYGYTFGS.